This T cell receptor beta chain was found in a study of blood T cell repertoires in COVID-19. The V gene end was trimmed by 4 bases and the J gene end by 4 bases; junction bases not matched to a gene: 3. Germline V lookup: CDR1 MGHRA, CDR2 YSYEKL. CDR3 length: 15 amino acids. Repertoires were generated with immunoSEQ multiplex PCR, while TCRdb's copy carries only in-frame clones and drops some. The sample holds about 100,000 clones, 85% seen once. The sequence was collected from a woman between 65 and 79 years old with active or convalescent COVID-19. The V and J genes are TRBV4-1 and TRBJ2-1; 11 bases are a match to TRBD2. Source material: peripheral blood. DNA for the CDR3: TGCGCCAGCAGCCGGGGACTAGCGGATTACAATGAGCAGTTCTTC. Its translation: CASSRGLADYNEQFF.